Detailed here is one T cell receptor beta chain. Each CDR3 protein is one row after TCRdb ran MiXCR on the 5' RACE reads. This sample has over 250,000 distinct CDR3 sequences, with approximately 4% found just once. The sample comes from a study of T cells after yellow fever vaccination. Germline CDR1 SGHRS, CDR2 YFSETQ. CDR3 length: 13 amino acids. V lost 10 bases, J lost 5 bases, and 10 bases stayed unmatched. The sequence derives from a man aged 18 to 29 who received the YFV17D yellow fever vaccine. The starting material was PBMCs, obtained 5 days after the yellow fever booster vaccination. The V and J genes are TRBV5-1 and TRBJ2-5; 8 nucleotides match TRBD1. The CDR3 coding sequence is TGCGCCGGATCCCAACAGGGGGGCGAGACCCAGTACTTC. Translated: CAGSQQGGETQYF.